The clone carrying this T cell receptor (beta chain) showed up just a few times. The data are from a study of neoadjuvant anti-PD-1 for oral cavity cancer. About the study: Patients without progression received a fourth nivolumab dose around day 43, then surgical resection on days 50-56.

Some clones are missing from TCRdb's copy, which holds only in-frame ones; the method was immunoSEQ multiplex PCR. The sample yields tens of thousands of clones, roughly 29% seen once. Time point specified: after neoadjuvant nivolumab, at surgical resection. Stage II-IVA oral cavity squamous cell carcinoma was new and untreated by systemic or radiation therapy. Germline V gene data show CDR1 as SEHNR and CDR2 as FQNEAQ (reference sequence). The CDR3 runs to 15 residues. V lost 5 bases and J lost 0, with 8 bases in between. The TCR sequence derives from a person aged 35-80 years with oral cavity squamous cell carcinoma. The chain recombines TRBV7-9 with TRBJ2-6; the D is unclear. The starting material was tumor tissue, obtained after nivolumab (anti-PD-1) treatment. CDR3 coding DNA: TGTGCCAGCAGCCCCGGTGACTCTGGGGCCAACGTCCTGACTTTC. Its translation: CASSPGDSGANVLTF.